Each of the 10 T cell receptor beta chains below was sequenced from the same sample in a study of cytomegalovirus exposure and HLA in healthy donors. Sequencing used immunoSEQ multiplex PCR; TCRdb keeps in-frame clones, though not all of them. The table includes more than 140,000 clones, approximately 91% detected once. Material for sequencing was PBMCs. Receptors originate from a woman younger than 35 in good health and CMV-seropositive.

The chain combines TRBV4-1 with TRBJ2-4; 7 bases line up with TRBD2. With V trimmed by 6 bases and J by 6 bases, 5 bases remained unmatched. The CDR3 spans 13 residues. Germline V gives CDR1 MGHRA, CDR2 YSYEKL. CDR3 residues: CASRREGANIQYF. The CDR3, as DNA: TGCGCCAGCAGGAGGGAGGGAGCAAACATTCAGTACTTC.

This chain joins TRBV11-3 and TRBJ1-2; the match to TRBD1 covers 8 bases. CDR3 length: 13 residues. With 5 bases clipped from V and 5 bases from J, the junction kept 4 bases outside the gene matches. Germline values: CDR1 SGHNT, CDR2 YENEEA. This chain's CDR3 is CASSETGEYGYTF. CDR3 in DNA: TGTGCCAGCAGCGAGACAGGGGAGTATGGCTACACCTTC.

This chain connects TRBV6-1 to TRBJ2-7; TRBD2 matches 13 bases. The V gene's germline CDR1 is MNHNS and CDR2 SASEGT. The J segment lost 1 base and the V segment lost 6 bases, leaving 3 bases of the junction unmatched. CDR3 length: 15 residues. The CDR3 coding sequence is TGTGCCAGCAGCTGGACTAGCGGGAGTTCCTACGAGCAGTACTTC. This codes for CASSWTSGSSYEQYF.

The chain uses TRBV12-5 and TRBJ2-2; 7 bases align to TRBD1. CDR3 length: 14 amino acids. V gave up 4 bases and J gave up 5 bases; unmatched junction bases: 4. Germline V CDR1 and CDR2: LGHNT, FRNRAP. Here the CDR3 reads CASGSSGGTGELFF. The CDR3 nucleotides are TGTGCTAGTGGTTCCTCAGGGGGAACCGGGGAGCTGTTTTTT.

This chain joins TRBV25-1 and TRBJ1-1; no definite D call. V was clipped by 6 bases and J by 1 base, with 6 bases between them. Germline CDR1 is MGHDK and CDR2 is SYGVNS. There are 12 residues in the CDR3. The CDR3 protein is CASSRQNTEAFF. In nucleotides, the CDR3 is TGTGCCAGCAGCAGGCAGAACACTGAAGCTTTCTTT.

The V gene is TRBV19, the J gene TRBJ2-1; 8 nucleotides agree with TRBD2. Germline assignment: CDR1 LNHDA and CDR2 SQIVND (reference sequence). With V trimmed by 2 bases and J by 5 bases, 11 bases remained unmatched. This CDR3 comprises 17 residues. The CDR3 sequence is CASSINFGGRNNNEQFF. The CDR3 region has the DNA TGTGCCAGTAGTATAAATTTCGGCGGGAGGAATAACAATGAGCAGTTCTTC.

This chain uses TRBV4-2 with TRBJ2-1; 10 bases fit TRBD2. The CDR3 loop spans 17 amino acids. Germline V gene sequence: CDR1 LGHNA, CDR2 YNFKEQ. V gave up 4 bases and J gave up 8 bases; unmatched junction bases: 14. CDR3 amino acids: CASSPHGEKREGHEQFF. CDR3 bases: TGTGCCAGCAGCCCCCACGGGGAGAAGCGGGAGGGCCATGAGCAGTTCTTC.

The chain carries TRBV6-6 and TRBJ1-2, with TRBD1 identical over 7 bases. CDR3 length: 14 residues. CDR1 is MNHNY and CDR2 is SVGAGI in the germline V gene (reference sequence). J was trimmed by 8 bases and V by 0 bases; bases with no gene match: 6. The CDR3 bases are TGTGCCAGCAGTTACTCAGGGGGCGCAGAGGGCTACACCTTC. Translated: CASSYSGGAEGYTF.

This sequence joins TRBV7-8 and TRBJ2-2; 8 bases align to TRBD2. V shed 5 bases, J shed 4 bases, and the junction held 6 bases outside the gene matches. This CDR3 is built from 15 residues. Germline loops: CDR1 SGHVS, CDR2 FQNEAQ. CDR3 protein: CASSRSGSGTGELFF. The CDR3 region has the DNA TGTGCCAGCAGCCGGAGCGGGAGTGGCACCGGGGAGCTGTTTTTT.

This sequence joins TRBV28 and TRBJ1-4; D gene unclear. V was cut by 6 bases and J by 6 bases, with 11 bases left in between. This CDR3 has 13 residues. Per the germline V gene, CDR1 is MDHEN and CDR2 is SYDVKM. In DNA, the CDR3 is TGTGCCAGCAGGGTTCCGGGTTATGAAAAACTGTTTTTT. Translating gives CASRVPGYEKLFF.